These 18 T cell receptor beta chains were all obtained from the same sample, sequenced in a study of blood T cell repertoires in COVID-19. The repertoire was sequenced with immunoSEQ multiplex PCR; TCRdb's copy has only in-frame clones and lacks some. The sample lists 120,000 to 150,000 clones; approximately 86% were seen once. The sequenced sample consisted of peripheral blood. The receptors derive from a woman in her sixties with acute or convalescent COVID-19.

The gene calls are TRBV19 and TRBJ1-1; 10 nucleotides agree with TRBD1. The ends lost 3 bases at V and 2 bases at J; junction bases unmatched: 3. Germline values: CDR1 LNHDA, CDR2 SQIVND (reference sequence). This CDR3 region has 15 residues. CDR3 amino acids: CASSILTGGNTEAFF. The DNA for the CDR3 is TGTGCCAGTAGTATCTTGACAGGGGGCAACACTGAAGCTTTCTTT.

This chain connects TRBV27 to TRBJ2-1; 14 bases align to TRBD2. CDR1 MNHEY and CDR2 SMNVEV come from the germline V gene (reference sequence). V gave up 5 bases and J gave up 6 bases; unmatched junction bases: 6. The CDR3 sequence is 16 residues long. This CDR3 is CASSPRTSGGINEQFF. CDR3 DNA sequence: TGTGCCAGCAGTCCGCGGACTAGCGGGGGGATCAATGAGCAGTTCTTC.

The rearrangement links TRBV11-3 to TRBJ2-7, with TRBD1 identical over 8 bases. V lost 4 bases to trimming and J lost 4 bases; unmatched junction nucleotides: 12. The CDR3 is 16 residues long. Germline V gene lookup returns CDR1 SGHNT and CDR2 YENEEA. CDR3 sequence reads: CASSYMPGDRSYEQYF. CDR3 coding DNA: TGTGCCAGCAGCTACATGCCCGGGGACAGGTCGTACGAGCAGTACTTC.

The CDR3 sequence is CASSLGGGPDTQYF. The CDR3 DNA reads TGTGCCAGCAGCCTAGGCGGGGGACCAGATACGCAGTATTTT. The chain employs TRBV3-1 (or the pseudogene TRBV3-2) and TRBJ2-3, with TRBD2 matching over 7 bases. This CDR3 has 14 amino acids. V dropped 4 bases and J dropped 4; count of bases not matched to a gene: 5. In germline, CDR1 is LGHDT, CDR2 YNNKEL (reference sequence).

The J gene is TRBJ2-5, the V gene TRBV5-6; the match to TRBD2 covers 10 bases. With V trimmed by 1 base and J by 1 base, 4 bases remained unmatched. The CDR3 totals 16 residues. Germline V gene sequence: CDR1 SGHDT, CDR2 YYEEEE. The CDR3, as DNA: TGTGCCAGCAGCTTGCGGCTAGCGGGGGCCCAAGAGACCCAGTACTTC. This encodes CASSLRLAGAQETQYF. Based on the CDR3 plus reference TRBV5-6 and TRBJ2-5, the full variable domain is DAGVTQSPTHLIKTRGQQVTLRCSPKSGHDTVSWYQQALGQGPQFIFQYYEEEERQRGNFPDRFSGHQFPNYSSELNVNALLLGDSALYLCASSLRLAGAQETQYFGPGTRLLVL.

This clone was seen more than once but under ten times. This rearrangement joins TRBV6-2 or TRBV6-3 to TRBJ1-2, with no clear D. Trimming shortened V by 0 bases and J by 7 bases, and 15 bases separated the two germline ends. CDR1 and CDR2 from the germline V gene are MNHEY and SVGEGT. This CDR3 region has 15 residues. Here the CDR3 reads CASSYSKGGLSGYTF. In DNA form, the CDR3 reads TGTGCCAGCAGTTACTCGAAGGGAGGTCTAAGTGGCTACACCTTC.

The V and J genes are TRBV28 and TRBJ1-4; a possible D gene is TRBD1 (5 bases). The germline V gene encodes CDR1 MDHEN and CDR2 SYDVKM. Trimming removed 4 bases at V and 7 bases at J, with 16 bases between. CDR3 length: 15 residues. The DNA of the CDR3 is TGTGCCAGCAGTTCCCTCCAGGGAACGACTGAAAAACTGTTTTTT. Its translation: CASSSLQGTTEKLFF.

The chain recombines TRBV5-1 with TRBJ1-5; D gene ambiguous. The V and J ends lost 1 base and 7 bases respectively, with 9 bases between them. This CDR3 spans 13 amino acids. The germline V gene encodes CDR1 SGHRS and CDR2 YFSETQ. Written as DNA, the CDR3 is TGCGCCAGCAGCTTGAGGCCGGGGCAGCCCCAGCATTTT. Its translation is CASSLRPGQPQHF. Filled out from reference TRBV5-1 and TRBJ1-5, the complete variable domain reads KAGVTQTPRYLIKTRGQQVTLSCSPISGHRSVSWYQQTPGQGLQFLFEYFSETQRNKGNFPGRFSGRQFSNSRSEMNVSTLELGDSALYLCASSLRPGQPQHFGDGTRLSIL.

V and J are TRBV2 and TRBJ2-2; TRBD1 aligns across 10 bases. The CDR3 extends over 16 amino acids. The ends lost 4 bases at V and 3 bases at J; junction bases unmatched: 5. Germline V CDR1 and CDR2: SNHLY, FYNNEI. In DNA, the CDR3 is TGTGCCAGCAGTGTGCGACAGGGGGCGTACACCGGGGAGCTGTTTTTT. This gives the protein CASSVRQGAYTGELFF.

This chain uses TRBV7-8 with TRBJ1-2, with D tentatively TRBD1 (5 bases). Deletions cut 5 bases from V and 8 bases from J, with 15 bases between. Germline assignment: CDR1 SGHVS and CDR2 FQNEAQ. The CDR3 runs 13 residues. The CDR3: CASSAGRTKGYTF. Here the CDR3 DNA reads TGTGCCAGCAGCGCGGGACGCACGAAGGGCTACACCTTC.

This clone has a handful of counts. The J gene is TRBJ2-3, the V gene TRBV7-8; no definite D call. Germline V gene data show CDR1 as SGHVS and CDR2 as FQNEAQ. The CDR3 is 13 amino acids. V was pared by 6 bases and J by 0 bases, with 7 bases between. CDR3 amino acids: CASRSLSTDTQYF. DNA for the CDR3: TGTGCCAGCAGAAGCTTAAGCACAGATACGCAGTATTTT.

The genes are TRBV9 and TRBJ1-2; perhaps TRBD1 as D (6 bases). Trimming cost V 1 base and J 6 bases, with 22 bases left between them. The CDR3 is 17 residues long. The V gene's germline CDR1 is SGDLS and CDR2 YYNGEE. CDR3 residues: CASSVQANRALRDGYTF. CDR3 nucleotides: TGTGCCAGCAGCGTACAAGCTAACAGGGCCTTAAGGGATGGCTACACCTTC. Filled out from reference TRBV9 and TRBJ1-2, the complete variable domain reads DSGVTQTPKHLITATGQRVTLRCSPRSGDLSVYWYQQSLDQGLQFLIQYYNGEERAKGNILERFSAQQFPDLHSELNLSSLELGDSALYFCASSVQANRALRDGYTFGSGTRLTVV.

The V call is TRBV7-6, the J call TRBJ1-1; TRBD1 matches 7 bases. Germline trimming cut 0 bases from V and 3 bases from J; bases unmatched to any gene: 1. Germline CDR1 SGHVS, CDR2 FNYEAQ. The CDR3 is made up of 14 amino acids. As DNA, the CDR3 is TGTGCCAGCAGCTTAGCAACAGGGGACACTGAAGCTTTCTTT. This encodes CASSLATGDTEAFF.

This CDR3 reads CASSLLGRAGEKLFF. CDR3 nucleotides: TGTGCCAGCAGTTTATTGGGAAGGGCGGGTGAAAAACTGTTTTTT. The rearrangement links TRBV27 to TRBJ1-4; no reliable D call. V gave up 1 base and J gave up 7 bases, with 13 bases separating them. The CDR3 totals 15 residues. The V gene's germline CDR1 is MNHEY and CDR2 SMNVEV (reference sequence).

The chain uses TRBV7-6 and TRBJ1-1; TRBD1 matches 8 bases. Germline V gene lookup returns CDR1 SGHVS and CDR2 FNYEAQ. The CDR3 spans 15 residues. J was trimmed by 2 bases and V by 4 bases; bases with no gene match: 6. The CDR3, as DNA: TGTGCCAGCAGCTCTGTGGACAGGGTAAACACTGAAGCTTTCTTT. It yields the protein CASSSVDRVNTEAFF.

The chain carries TRBV27 and TRBJ1-2; no clear D gene. CDR1 is MNHEY and CDR2 is SMNVEV in the germline V gene (reference sequence). Trimming shortened V by 2 bases and J by 4 bases, and 5 bases separated the two germline ends. The CDR3 length is 12 residues. CDR3 bases: TGTGCCAGCAGTTTACCCGGCTATGGCTACACCTTC. This codes for CASSLPGYGYTF.

The chain is built from TRBV9 and TRBJ1-4, with 7 positions matching TRBD1. The CDR3 loop spans 15 amino acids. Germline V gives CDR1 SGDLS, CDR2 YYNGEE. The V gene end was trimmed by 4 bases and the J gene end by 11 bases; junction bases not matched to a gene: 14. CDR3 protein: CASSPENRGSGKLFF. Here the CDR3 DNA reads TGTGCCAGCAGCCCCGAAAACAGGGGTTCCGGGAAACTGTTTTTT.

The rearrangement joins TRBV7-6 to TRBJ1-1, with 7 bases matching TRBD1. Per the germline V gene, CDR1 is SGHVS and CDR2 is FNYEAQ. V dropped 1 base and J dropped 5; count of bases not matched to a gene: 10. The CDR3 covers 16 residues. DNA for the CDR3: TGTGCCAGCAGCTTAGTAAGAGAGGGGGCTTGGACTGAAGCTTTCTTT. It encodes CASSLVREGAWTEAFF.